A single sample gave rise to the 23 T cell receptor beta chains below, sequenced in a study of blood T cells in healthy people across ages. Through a sample-barcoded 5' primer and a J-beta primer mix, a second PCR was run for 7 to 11 cycles. TCRdb redid the calling of the 5' RACE reads with MiXCR, one entry per CDR3 protein. Of roughly 1,800,000 distinct CDR3 sequences listed, around half are singletons. Sequenced input: blood. These receptors were taken from a woman between 40 and 55 years old in good health.

This sequence joins TRBV28 and TRBJ1-2; D uncertain. Germline V lookup: CDR1 MDHEN, CDR2 SYDVKM. CDR3 length equals 13 residues. V was shortened by 6 bases and J by 3 bases, with 11 bases between the two germline ends. In nucleotides, the CDR3 is TGTGCCAGCAGGCCGGGTGGTTACTATGGCTACACCTTC. Amino acid sequence: CASRPGGYYGYTF.

As for this clonotype: An end of the junction differs from the germline gene, which may be a read error. The gene calls are TRBV6-2 or TRBV6-3 and TRBJ1-5; D not resolved. The germline CDR1 and CDR2 sequences are MNHEY and SVGEGT. CDR3 length: 16 residues. The CDR3 region is CASSSKAGNSNQPQHF. The CDR3 nucleotides read TGTGCCAGCAGTTCCAAGGCAGGTAATAGCAATCAGCCCCAACATTTT.

The chain has TRBV4-3 and TRBJ2-6, with 8 positions matching TRBD1. The CDR3 is 18 residues long. Germline V CDR1 and CDR2: LGHNA, YSLEER. V shed 0 bases and J 4 bases; nucleotides not matched to a gene: 8. CDR3 region: CASSQEATGVAGANVLTF. CDR3 DNA: TGCGCCAGCAGCCAAGAGGCGACAGGGGTAGCCGGGGCCAACGTCCTGACTTTC.

The chain combines TRBV20-1 with TRBJ2-7; 7 bases are shared with TRBD2. Germline CDR1 and CDR2: DFQATT and SNEGSKA (reference sequence). Germline trimming cut 3 bases from V and 1 base from J; bases unmatched to any gene: 9. This CDR3 has 15 residues. DNA for the CDR3: TGCAGTGCTAGCCCCCTAGCGGCCAATTCCTACGAGCAGTACTTC. This gives the protein CSASPLAANSYEQYF.

This clonotype has just one count. V usage is TRBV6-1 and J usage is TRBJ2-1, with D possibly TRBD1 on 5 matching bases. Deletions cut 4 bases from V and 6 bases from J, with 16 bases between. Germline CDR1 and CDR2: MNHNS and SASEGT. The CDR3 covers 15 residues. The CDR3 sequence is CASSGQGMVRNEQFF. The DNA for the CDR3 is TGTGCCAGCAGTGGGCAGGGTATGGTACGCAATGAGCAGTTCTTC.

In DNA, the CDR3 is TGCGCCAGCAGCCAAGACAATCTGGGGAGCTCCTACAATGAGCAGTTCTTC. Encoded protein: CASSQDNLGSSYNEQFF. This chain connects TRBV4-3 to TRBJ2-1, with D maybe TRBD2 (5 bases). The CDR3 contains 17 residues. Germline CDR1 and CDR2: LGHNA and YSLEER. V was trimmed by 0 bases and J by 0 bases, leaving 12 bases between them.

V usage is TRBV6-5 and J usage is TRBJ1-1; 9 bases map to TRBD1. With V trimmed by 7 bases and J by 6 bases, 9 bases remained unmatched. The CDR3 has 14 residues. In germline, CDR1 is MNHEY, CDR2 SVGAGI. The CDR3 nucleotides are TGTGCCAGCATTGGCGGGACAGGGAGGCCTGAAGCTTTCTTT. Its protein is CASIGGTGRPEAFF.

The rearrangement links TRBV7-9 to TRBJ2-4; 8 bases match TRBD2. The germline V gene encodes CDR1 SEHNR and CDR2 FQNEAQ (reference sequence). The J segment lost 8 bases and the V segment lost 5 bases, leaving 8 bases of the junction unmatched. This CDR3 comprises 14 residues. The CDR3 loop is CASSTTSGGDIQYF. For the CDR3, the DNA is TGTGCCAGCAGCACCACGAGCGGGGGCGACATTCAGTACTTC.

This clonotype has only a few counts. The J gene is TRBJ2-4, the V gene TRBV9; 9 bases are a match to TRBD1. The J call may not be correct, given that the DNA end is closer to TRBJ2-7. Germline CDR1 SGDLS, CDR2 YYNGEE. This CDR3 has 15 residues. The CDR3 reads CASSAPGQGVHEQYF. In DNA, the CDR3 is TGTGCCAGCAGCGCGCCGGGACAGGGTGTCCACGAGCAGTACTTC.

The V call is TRBV12-3 or TRBV12-4, the J call TRBJ1-5; 12 nucleotides line up with TRBD1. CDR3 size: 14 residues. Unmatched junction bases numbered 5, after V lost 4 bases and J lost 10 bases. CDR3 residues: CASSSSGTGGPQHF. The DNA for the CDR3 is TGTGCCAGCAGTTCCTCCGGGACAGGGGGCCCCCAGCATTTT.

The chain joins TRBV6-1 to TRBJ2-1; 7 bases are shared with TRBD2. With 2 bases clipped from V and 1 base from J, the junction kept 11 bases outside the gene matches. Per the germline V gene, CDR1 is MNHNS and CDR2 is SASEGT. CDR3 length equals 18 residues. CDR3 amino acids: CASSERVRTSRSYNEQFF. CDR3 in DNA: TGTGCCAGCAGTGAAAGAGTCCGGACTAGTCGGTCCTACAATGAGCAGTTCTTC.

V gene TRBV2 combines with J gene TRBJ2-7; TRBD2 matches 9 bases. CDR1 and CDR2 from the germline V gene are SNHLY and FYNNEI. With 6 bases clipped from V and 3 bases from J, the junction kept 9 bases outside the gene matches. CDR3 length: 15 amino acids. This chain's CDR3 is CASRQRGARIYEQYF. In DNA form, the CDR3 reads TGTGCCAGCAGACAGCGGGGGGCGAGAATCTACGAGCAGTACTTC.

The rearrangement uses TRBV12-3 or TRBV12-4 and TRBJ2-3; tentative D call: TRBD1 (6 bases). The germline V and J ends were trimmed by 7 bases and 3 bases, with 17 bases remaining between them. The CDR3 has 15 amino acids. This chain's CDR3 is CASIPLGRGTDTQYF. In DNA, the CDR3 is TGTGCCAGCATCCCCCTCGGCAGGGGAACAGATACGCAGTATTTT.

The CDR3 spells CASSYSVATNEKLFF. CDR3 in DNA: TGTGCCAGCAGTTACTCCGTGGCAACTAATGAAAAACTGTTTTTT. The V gene is TRBV6-2 or TRBV6-3, the J gene TRBJ1-4; D ambiguous. This CDR3 contains 15 residues. Germline V gene lookup returns CDR1 MNHEY and CDR2 SVGEGT. V lost 0 bases, J lost 0 bases, and 5 bases lay in between.

The chain couples TRBV11-2 to TRBJ2-3, with D hard to call. Germline CDR1 and CDR2: SGHAT and FQNNGV. V was pared by 10 bases and J by 2 bases, with 13 bases between. The CDR3 is made up of 13 amino acids. The CDR3 spells CATKINPTDTQYF. CDR3 nucleotides: TGTGCCACCAAAATAAACCCCACAGATACGCAGTATTTT.

CDR3 DNA sequence: TGTGCCAGCAGCAATTGGACTAGCGGGGACACAGATACGCAGTATTTT. Encoded protein: CASSNWTSGDTDTQYF. The chain couples TRBV21-1 to TRBJ2-3; the DNA was not used to check the table's D call, TRBD2. TRBV21-1 corresponds to a pseudogene. This CDR3 has 16 residues.

CDR3 region: CSVPTGPAGEKLFF. CDR3 nucleotides: TGCAGCGTACCTACAGGCCCAGCCGGTGAAAAACTGTTTTTT. The genes are TRBV29-1 and TRBJ1-4; tentative D call: TRBD1 (5 bases). The germline V gene encodes CDR1 SQVTM and CDR2 ANQGSEA. Between the trimmed V and J ends, which lost 6 bases and 7 bases, there was a span of 18 bases. The CDR3 extends over 14 amino acids. The whole variable domain, remainder taken from reference TRBV29-1 and TRBJ1-4, is SAVISQKPSRDICQRGTSLTIQCQVDSQVTMMFWYRQQPGQSLTLIATANQGSEATYESGFVIDKFPISRPNLTFSTLTVSNMSPEDSSIYLCSVPTGPAGEKLFFGSGTQLSVL.

V is TRBV27 and J is TRBJ1-1; 7 nucleotides agree with TRBD1. The V segment lost 5 bases and the J segment 11 bases; nucleotides outside the gene matches: 8. This CDR3 region has 12 residues. Germline CDR1 reads MNHEY; CDR2 reads SMNVEV (reference sequence). CDR3 DNA: TGTGCCAGCAGTCCACTAACAGGGGACGCTTTCTTT. This sequence encodes CASSPLTGDAFF.

V is TRBV25-1 and J is TRBJ2-3, with D perhaps matching TRBD2 (5 bases). V was shortened by 1 base and J by 4 bases, with 6 bases between the two germline ends. The germline CDR1 and CDR2 sequences are MGHDK and SYGVNS. The CDR3 has 13 residues. The CDR3 bases are TGTGCCAGCAGTGAATCCGGGGCAGATACGCAGTATTTT. Protein product: CASSESGADTQYF. The full variable domain, its missing parts supplied by reference TRBV25-1 and TRBJ2-3, is EADIYQTPRYLVIGTGKKITLECSQTMGHDKMYWYQQDPGMELHLIHYSYGVNSTEKGDLSSESTVSRIRTEHFPLTLESARPSHTSQYLCASSESGADTQYFGPGTRLTVL.

This sequence joins TRBV20-1 and TRBJ1-1, with a possible D match to TRBD1 (5 bases). The V and J ends lost 5 bases and 1 base respectively, with 14 bases between them. Germline-derived CDR1 and CDR2 are DFQATT and SNEGSKA (reference sequence). The CDR3 contains 14 residues. CDR3 nucleotides: TGCAGTGCTTCCCATTACAGGAAGAACACTGAAGCTTTCTTT. Translation: CSASHYRKNTEAFF.

This chain joins TRBV4-2 and TRBJ2-3; the D is unclear. With 5 bases removed from V and 3 bases from J, the gap between germline ends came to 21 bases. This CDR3 is built from 17 residues. Germline lookup yields CDR1 LGHNA and CDR2 YNFKEQ. The CDR3 sequence is CASSEAYPTQKTDTQYF. The CDR3 DNA reads TGTGCCAGCAGCGAAGCCTATCCGACACAGAAGACAGATACGCAGTATTTT.

This clonotype was seen a handful of times. The chain links TRBV6-2 or TRBV6-3 to TRBJ2-5, with D perhaps TRBD2 (5 bases). The CDR3 contains 14 residues. V was trimmed by 2 bases and J by 2 bases, leaving 9 bases between them. Germline V gene sequence: CDR1 MNHEY, CDR2 SVGEGT. The CDR3, as DNA: TGTGCCAGCAGTTACCCCCGGACTCAAGAGACCCAGTACTTC. It yields the protein CASSYPRTQETQYF.

The rearrangement uses TRBV6-2 or TRBV6-3 and TRBJ1-5, with D possibly being TRBD1 (5 bases). V lost 8 bases and J 5 bases, leaving 10 bases between the germline ends. The CDR3 spans 12 residues. The germline gives CDR1 MNHEY, CDR2 SVGEGT. The CDR3 DNA follows: TGTGCCAGCGCCCAGGGTGATCAGCCCCAGCATTTT. Encoded protein: CASAQGDQPQHF.